This T cell receptor (beta chain) was recorded in a study of T cell responses to AZD1222 COVID-19 vaccine (dated by TCRdb to about 2021). Regarding the complete study: AZD1222 recipients given second doses at about 4 weeks or at about 12 weeks were pooled, since spike-specific TCR depth and breadth were not found to differ between the two schedules. A total of 230 to 250 trial participants underwent TCR sequencing, of whom 207 received two doses of AZD1222 and about 26 received two doses of the MenACWY control vaccine. Trial participants were enrolled by age into 18-55, 56-69 and 70-plus year subgroups, with 148, 28 and 57 TCR-sequenced participants respectively.

Regarding this clone: The specificity of this receptor is unknown. No clone much larger than this one lies a single base away; base qualities are absent.

The sample's time point label is to be understood as: baseline before first vaccination. Vaccinee samples were obtained from the UK trials COV001 and COV002, which included a single-blind randomized controlled phase 2/3 trial of AZD1222 (ChAdOx1 nCoV-19) in healthy adults. Trial participant PBMC samples were collected at day 0 and day 28 after the second dose for TCRbeta chain sequencing. The study at large found these results: Reportedly, close to half of the unique spike-specific TCRs recognized epitopes lying outside the regions that are mutated in the B.1.351 and B.1.1.7 variants. The vaccine-associated CD4 TCRs covered the entire spike protein, and the dominant responses fell in regions 160-218 and 743-854. After two AZD1222 doses, both the breadth and the depth of spike-specific TCRs were significantly higher than at day 0 and than in MenACWY recipients. The 56-69-year group was small, and its depth increase did not reach significance, likely because of low power. No day 14 peak-response samples were available, so repertoires were characterized only after the peak T cell response. Most participants were white British and females outnumbered males, and the authors suggested that clonal diversity may have been underestimated. Conclusions about previously exposed vaccinees were limited because only six or seven AZD1222 recipients were SARS-CoV-2 seropositive at baseline.

The CDR3 regions of human TCRbeta chains were analyzed by immunosequencing. The authors processed their data as follows. Repertoire TCRs were checked for matches against a reference library of SARS-CoV-2-specific TCRs that had been generated using the MIRA antigen-specificity platform. Breadth was defined as the fraction of unique TCRs that were SARS-CoV-2-associated. Depth was defined as the fraction of total T cells that were SARS-CoV-2-associated. Using the MIRA data, each spike-specific TCR was mapped to the spike region that the TCR reacts to and placed in a CD4 or CD8 class. Log10-transformed breadth and depth values were compared by one-way ANOVA with Sidak's multiple comparisons tests. Sourced from immuneACCESS, this table was stored by TCRdb with only in-frame sequences that have V and J called. A share of the clones is absent; for the studies checked, an unresolved V gene accounts for under half, and the remainder has no known explanation. For V, J and clone size, that table is used; D and trimming come from the DNA. This sample has more than 70,000 clones in its table, and around nine tenths of those were observed once. Around 4% of the sample rests with the top ten.

The receptor was isolated from an adult in good health. The sample was peripheral blood, taken on day 0 of AZD1222 vaccination.

The sequence in DNA is TGTGCCAGCAGCCAGCTAGCGGGAGGGTCAGATACGCAGTATTTT. The encoded protein is CASSQLAGGSDTQYF. The receptor chain draws on TRBV7-2 and TRBJ2-3, with 12 junctional bases fitting TRBD2. In the germline V gene, CDR1 corresponds to SGHTA and CDR2 to FQGNSA. V loses 5 bases at its end and J loses 4 bases; junction bases beyond the gene matches: 4. Its CDR3 holds 15 amino acids, cysteine through phenylalanine. Only CDR3 DNA is held: 45 bases, read in frame from base 1.